These 27 T cell receptor beta chains originate from one sample sequenced in a study of T cell changes during pregnancy in multiple sclerosis (dated by TCRdb to the late 2010s). The method was the immunoSEQ multiplex PCR assay. Entries here come from immuneACCESS through TCRdb and include only in-frame sequences with V and J called. Some clones fail to appear in such tables; in the studies checked, an unresolved V gene covers under half of the shortfall, and the cause of the remainder is unknown. Counted in this sample were around 57,000 clones; nearly 90% of them appeared once. About 2.5% of the sample lies in the top ten. The specimen comprised peripheral blood, sampled in the first trimester of pregnancy. All receptors derive from a female donor with multiple sclerosis, enrolled in a pregnancy study.

The V gene is TRBV5-5, the J gene TRBJ1-1, with 7 bases fitting TRBD1. Trimming removed 2 bases from V and 1 base from J; junction bases left unmatched: 2. The CDR3 length is 14 residues. Germline V lookup: CDR1 SGHKS, CDR2 YYEKEE (reference sequence). The CDR3 here is CASSFGTANTEAFF. In DNA form, the CDR3 reads TGTGCCAGCAGCTTCGGGACAGCGAACACTGAAGCTTTCTTT.

The genes are TRBV10-3 and TRBJ2-1; 12 bases agree with TRBD2. V shed 6 bases and J 9 bases; nucleotides not matched to a gene: 12. This CDR3 region has 16 residues. From germline, CDR1 is ENHRY and CDR2 SYGVKD. The CDR3 is CAIRMQASGGASEQFF. The CDR3 DNA reads as TGTGCCATCAGAATGCAAGCTAGCGGGGGGGCGAGTGAGCAGTTCTTC.

The chain is built from TRBV5-1 and TRBJ1-1; no definite D call. Per germline, CDR1 SGHRS and CDR2 YFSETQ. CDR3 size: 12 residues. V was shortened by 1 base and J by 4 bases, with 5 bases between the two germline ends. The CDR3 loop is CASSLSPTEAFF. CDR3 nucleotide sequence: TGCGCCAGCAGCTTGTCTCCCACTGAAGCTTTCTTT.

The chain links TRBV27 to TRBJ2-3; a weak D match, TRBD1 (6 bases). The CDR3 has 13 residues. Looked up from germline, CDR1 is MNHEY and CDR2 is SMNVEV (reference sequence). V lost 3 bases, J lost 6 bases, and 10 bases lay in between. The DNA of the CDR3 is TGTGCCAGCAGTTTCTGGGACACCGATACGCAGTATTTT. Amino acid sequence: CASSFWDTDTQYF.

V gene TRBV9 combines with J gene TRBJ2-7; TRBD2 is a possible D gene (6 bases). Germline CDR1 is SGDLS and CDR2 is YYNGEE. The CDR3 is made up of 14 amino acids. V dropped 2 bases and J dropped 2 bases, with 11 bases sitting between them. The CDR3, as DNA: TGTGCCAGCAGCGTGAGCGGGCAGACCTACGAGCAGTACTTC. It encodes CASSVSGQTYEQYF.

The chain employs TRBV11-2 and TRBJ2-7; 9 bases fit TRBD2. This CDR3 comprises 15 residues. V trimming: 5 bases; J trimming: 3 bases; junction bases outside the gene matches: 8. The germline V gene encodes CDR1 SGHAT and CDR2 FQNNGV. CDR3 loop: CASSRQTSGHYEQYF. DNA of the CDR3: TGTGCCAGCAGCCGCCAGACTAGCGGCCACTACGAGCAGTACTTC.

This rearrangement joins TRBV7-9 to TRBJ2-7; tentative D call: TRBD1 (5 bases). The CDR3 is 16 amino acids. Per germline, CDR1 SEHNR and CDR2 FQNEAQ (reference sequence). The V and J ends lost 1 base and 0 bases respectively, with 13 bases between them. In nucleotides, the CDR3 is TGTGCCAGCAGCTTAGGGAGAGCAGGGCCCTCCTACGAGCAGTACTTC. Amino acid sequence: CASSLGRAGPSYEQYF.

V is TRBV12-5 and J is TRBJ1-1, with no clear D. The CDR3 loop spans 15 amino acids. Per germline, CDR1 LGHNT and CDR2 FRNRAP. With 0 bases removed from V and 1 base from J, the gap between germline ends came to 9 bases. CDR3 nucleotides: TGTGCTAGTGGTTTGGTACTGCAGCGGAACACTGAAGCTTTCTTT. Its protein product is CASGLVLQRNTEAFF.

The rearrangement uses TRBV5-6 and TRBJ2-7; D unclear. CDR3 length: 16 residues. The germline V and J ends were trimmed by 4 bases and 6 bases, with 23 bases remaining between them. The V gene's germline CDR1 is SGHDT and CDR2 YYEEEE. For the CDR3, the DNA is TGTGCCAGCAGCCTACCCGTAGGAGCGTTTCGAGGCGAGCAGTACTTC. It translates to CASSLPVGAFRGEQYF. Full variable domain (rest looked up from reference TRBV5-6 and TRBJ2-7): DAGVTQSPTHLIKTRGQQVTLRCSPKSGHDTVSWYQQALGQGPQFIFQYYEEEERQRGNFPDRFSGHQFPNYSSELNVNALLLGDSALYLCASSLPVGAFRGEQYFGPGTRLTVT.

The chain couples TRBV12-5 to TRBJ2-2, with 7 bases aligning to TRBD2. This CDR3 has 14 residues. Unmatched junction bases numbered 3, after V lost 0 bases and J lost 8 bases. Germline V lookup: CDR1 LGHNT, CDR2 FRNRAP. The CDR3 sequence is CASGLVLAPGELFF. DNA for the CDR3: TGTGCTAGTGGTTTGGTACTAGCGCCTGGGGAGCTGTTTTTT. The full variable domain, rest sourced from reference TRBV12-5 and TRBJ2-2, is DARVTQTPRHKVTEMGQEVTMRCQPILGHNTVFWYRQTMMQGLELLAYFRNRAPLDDSGMPKDRFSAEMPDATLATLKIQPSEPRDSAVYFCASGLVLAPGELFFGEGSRLTVL.

This chain joins TRBV7-6 and TRBJ2-2; tentatively, D is TRBD1 (6 bases). CDR1 and CDR2 (germline): SGHVS, FNYEAQ. Trimming took off 5 bases at V and 14 bases at J, with 15 bases between the two ends. The CDR3 sequence is 12 residues long. The CDR3 is CASSPETGFLFF. CDR3 bases: TGTGCCAGCAGCCCCGAAACAGGGTTCCTGTTTTTT. The full variable domain, completed using reference TRBV7-6 and TRBJ2-2, is GAGVSQSPRYKVTKRGQDVALRCDPISGHVSLYWYRQALGQGPEFLTYFNYEAQQDKSGLPNDRFSAERPEGSISTLTIQRTEQRDSAMYRCASSPETGFLFFGEGSRLTVL.

This chain joins TRBV19 and TRBJ1-4, with D perhaps matching TRBD1 (6 bases). Per the germline V gene, CDR1 is LNHDA and CDR2 is SQIVND (reference sequence). Trimming cost V 5 bases and J 8 bases, with 15 bases left between them. This CDR3 is built from 14 residues. CDR3: CASSEGGLREKLFF. Here the CDR3 DNA reads TGTGCCAGTAGTGAGGGGGGGTTGCGGGAAAAACTGTTTTTT.

The rearrangement links TRBV11-2 to TRBJ2-7; TRBD1 matches 7 bases. The ends lost 3 bases at V and 0 bases at J; junction bases unmatched: 2. The CDR3 has 14 residues. Germline lookup yields CDR1 SGHAT and CDR2 FQNNGV. The CDR3 region is CASSLWDSSYEQYF. The CDR3, as DNA: TGTGCCAGCAGCTTGTGGGACAGCTCCTACGAGCAGTACTTC.

The chain uses TRBV5-1 and TRBJ1-1; TRBD1 agrees at 7 bases. The CDR3 length is 14 residues. In germline, CDR1 is SGHRS, CDR2 YFSETQ. V lost 4 bases to trimming and J lost 2 bases; unmatched junction nucleotides: 5. The CDR3 region has the DNA TGCGCCAGCAGCCTGGGACAGACCAACACTGAAGCTTTCTTT. This codes for CASSLGQTNTEAFF.

The chain uses TRBV14 and TRBJ2-5; maybe TRBD2 (6 bases). V shed 1 base and J shed 2 bases, with 14 bases lying between them. The CDR3 totals 16 residues. Germline V lookup: CDR1 SGHDN, CDR2 FVKESK. DNA for the CDR3: TGTGCCAGCAGCCAAGGATTCGTGGAGGGGCAAGAGACCCAGTACTTC. Its protein is CASSQGFVEGQETQYF. The complete variable domain, with remaining parts taken from reference TRBV14 and TRBJ2-5, reads EAGVTQFPSHSVIEKGQTVTLRCDPISGHDNLYWYRRVMGKEIKFLLHFVKESKQDESGMPNNRFLAERTGGTYSTLKVQPAELEDSGVYFCASSQGFVEGQETQYFGPGTRLLVL.

The chain joins TRBV10-3 to TRBJ2-7; 9 bases agree with TRBD2. Trimming removed 4 bases from V and 3 bases from J; junction bases left unmatched: 1. Germline V gene data show CDR1 as ENHRY and CDR2 as SYGVKD. The CDR3 contains 13 residues. CDR3 coding DNA: TGTGCCATCAGTGGGACTAGCGACTACGAGCAGTACTTC. Amino acids: CAISGTSDYEQYF.

The chain uses TRBV19 and TRBJ1-3; the D is unclear. The CDR3 is 14 residues long. V lost 5 bases, J lost 0 bases, and 8 bases lay in between. CDR1 is LNHDA and CDR2 is SQIVND in the germline V gene (reference sequence). CDR3 DNA: TGTGCCAGTAGTCCCCTAAGCTCTGGAAACACCATATATTTT. This translates into CASSPLSSGNTIYF.

In this sample, this clone turned up a few times. V and J are TRBV2 and TRBJ2-2; a possible D gene is TRBD1 (5 bases). The CDR3 runs to 16 residues. Trimming shortened V by 7 bases and J by 1 base, and 16 bases separated the two germline ends. Looked up from germline, CDR1 is SNHLY and CDR2 is FYNNEI. The CDR3 spells CASNGQGYLNTGELFF. In DNA, the CDR3 is TGTGCCAGCAACGGTCAGGGTTACCTGAACACCGGGGAGCTGTTTTTT.

The chain is built from TRBV2 and TRBJ1-6; a weak D match, TRBD1 (5 bases). CDR1 and CDR2 from the germline V gene are SNHLY and FYNNEI. The CDR3 covers 14 residues. The ends were cut back, 4 bases at V and 6 bases at J, with 10 bases in the middle. The chain's CDR3 is CASSAETVNSPLHF. The DNA of the CDR3 is TGTGCCAGCAGTGCCGAGACAGTTAATTCACCCCTCCACTTT.

The chain carries TRBV6-5 and TRBJ2-2; 9 nucleotides align to TRBD2. The germline CDR1 and CDR2 sequences are MNHEY and SVGAGI. With V trimmed by 0 bases and J by 4 bases, 3 bases remained unmatched. The CDR3 has 16 amino acids. The CDR3 protein is CASSYSPAGGTGELFF. CDR3 in DNA: TGTGCCAGCAGTTACTCACCAGCGGGAGGCACCGGGGAGCTGTTTTTT.

The rearrangement joins TRBV2 to TRBJ1-4; TRBD1 matches 7 bases. The CDR3 covers 20 residues. Germline values: CDR1 SNHLY, CDR2 FYNNEI. V lost 7 bases, J lost 0 bases, and 20 bases stayed unmatched. CDR3 in amino acids: CASTLPLTGPVTPTNEKLFF. CDR3 in DNA: TGTGCCAGCACCCTCCCTCTGACAGGGCCAGTGACCCCAACTAATGAAAAACTGTTTTTT.

This chain joins TRBV9 and TRBJ1-2; TRBD1 aligns across 10 bases. Trimming removed 1 base from V and 5 bases from J; junction bases left unmatched: 8. Germline V gives CDR1 SGDLS, CDR2 YYNGEE. The length of the CDR3 is 16 residues. CDR3 DNA sequence: TGTGCCAGCAGCGTAAGGGGACAGGGGCTCGGATATGGCTACACCTTC. Its protein is CASSVRGQGLGYGYTF.

The genes are TRBV4-2 and TRBJ2-7; 9 bases are shared with TRBD2. The CDR3 is 15 amino acids. The germline gives CDR1 LGHNA, CDR2 YNFKEQ. Trimming took 3 bases from V and 5 from J; bases not matched to a gene: 8. The CDR3 here is CASSQEREATNEQYF. CDR3 DNA: TGTGCCAGCAGCCAGGAGCGGGAGGCGACGAACGAGCAGTACTTC.

This chain links TRBV5-1 with TRBJ2-7, with D tentatively TRBD1 (6 bases). CDR1 is SGHRS, CDR2 YFSETQ, per germline. CDR3 length: 13 amino acids. V was pared by 7 bases and J by 0 bases, with 11 bases between. CDR3 sequence (DNA): TGCGCCAGCTACGAGGGGGACTCCTACGAGCAGTACTTC. Translation: CASYEGDSYEQYF.

The chain carries TRBV11-2 and TRBJ2-7; 11 bases are shared with TRBD1. The germline V gene encodes CDR1 SGHAT and CDR2 FQNNGV. The CDR3 length is 14 residues. V shed 4 bases, J shed 4 bases, and the junction held 3 bases outside the gene matches. CDR3 DNA sequence: TGTGCCAGCAGCTCCCGGGACAGGGGGTACGAGCAGTACTTC. As protein: CASSSRDRGYEQYF.

This clone was observed a single time. V usage is TRBV5-6 and J usage is TRBJ1-6; 9 bases match TRBD1. The CDR3 runs to 14 residues. The V segment lost 3 bases and the J segment 6 bases; nucleotides outside the gene matches: 1. Germline V gene data show CDR1 as SGHDT and CDR2 as YYEEEE. CDR3 DNA sequence: TGTGCCAGCAGCTGGGGACAGGGTAATTCACCCCTCCACTTT. Its protein is CASSWGQGNSPLHF.

The genes are TRBV6-5 and TRBJ1-4, with a possible D match to TRBD1 (6 bases). CDR1 is MNHEY, CDR2 SVGAGI, per germline. Trimming stripped 2 bases from V and 7 bases from J, with 17 bases between. CDR3 length equals 16 residues. Here the CDR3 reads CASSYGRTAGVEKLFF. In DNA form, the CDR3 reads TGTGCCAGCAGTTACGGAAGGACAGCAGGGGTTGAAAAACTGTTTTTT.